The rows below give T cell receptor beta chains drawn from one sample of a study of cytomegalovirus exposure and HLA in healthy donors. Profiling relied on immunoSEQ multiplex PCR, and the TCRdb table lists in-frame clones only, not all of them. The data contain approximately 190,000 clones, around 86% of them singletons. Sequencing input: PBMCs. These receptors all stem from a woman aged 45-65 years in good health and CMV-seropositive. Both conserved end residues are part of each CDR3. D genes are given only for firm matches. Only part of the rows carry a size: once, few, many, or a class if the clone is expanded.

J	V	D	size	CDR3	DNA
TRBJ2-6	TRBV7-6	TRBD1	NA	CASSLGQGNSGANGLTF	TGTGCCAGCAGCCTGGGACAGGGGAACTCTGGGGCCAACGGCCTGACTTTC
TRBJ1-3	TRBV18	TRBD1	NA	CASTISPDRVAGNTIYF	TGTGCCAGCACAATATCCCCGGACAGGGTCGCTGGAAACACCATATATTTT
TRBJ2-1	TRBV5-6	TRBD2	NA	CASSSTLASSSYNEQFF	TGTGCCAGCAGCTCCACACTAGCGTCGAGCTCCTACAATGAGCAGTTCTTC
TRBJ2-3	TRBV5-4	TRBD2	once	CASSTRAGGLTDTQYF	TGTGCCAGCAGCACGCGAGCGGGGGGGCTGACAGATACGCAGTATTTT
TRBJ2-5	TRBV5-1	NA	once	CASSLEAGRPQETQYF	TGCGCCAGCAGCTTGGAGGCGGGGAGACCACAAGAGACCCAGTACTTC
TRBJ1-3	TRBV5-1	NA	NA	CASSLDLASTIYF	TGCGCCAGCAGCTTGGACCTCGCTAGCACCATATATTTT
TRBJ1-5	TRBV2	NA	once	CASRSGLNNQPQHF	TGTGCCAGCAGATCGGGACTGAACAATCAGCCCCAGCATTTT
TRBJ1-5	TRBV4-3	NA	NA	CASSQDSGGGPQHF	TGCGCCAGCAGCCAAGATTCGGGAGGAGGGCCCCAGCATTTT
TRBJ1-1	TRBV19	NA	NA	CASSIGPGGYKRAFF	TGTGCCAGTAGTATAGGGCCGGGAGGCTACAAGAGGGCTTTCTTT
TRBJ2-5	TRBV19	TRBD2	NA	CASKISGGEETQYF	TGTGCCAGTAAGATTAGCGGGGGGGAAGAGACCCAGTACTTC
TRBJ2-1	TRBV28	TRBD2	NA	CASSSGTTTYNEQFF	TGTGCCAGCAGCTCCGGGACTACAACCTACAATGAGCAGTTCTTC
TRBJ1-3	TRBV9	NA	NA	CASSVGDTDLSGNTIYF	TGTGCCAGCAGCGTAGGGGACACCGACCTCTCTGGAAACACCATATATTTT
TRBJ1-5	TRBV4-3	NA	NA	CASSQDRDQPQHF	TGCGCCAGCAGCCAAGACCGGGATCAGCCCCAGCATTTT
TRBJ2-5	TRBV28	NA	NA	CASSLSAGQETQYF	TGTGCCAGCAGTTTATCGGCGGGGCAAGAGACCCAGTACTTC
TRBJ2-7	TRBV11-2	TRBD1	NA	CASSLAGTGGYEQYF	TGTGCCAGCAGCTTAGCCGGGACAGGGGGCTACGAGCAGTACTTC
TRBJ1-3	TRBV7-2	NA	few	CASSLSADGGNTIYF	TGTGCCAGCAGCTTATCTGCAGACGGGGGAAACACCATATATTTT
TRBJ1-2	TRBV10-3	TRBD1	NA	CAISQGANYGYTF	TGTGCCATCAGTCAGGGGGCTAACTATGGCTACACCTTC
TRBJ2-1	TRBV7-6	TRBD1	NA	CASSLAQGQGYNEQFF	TGTGCCAGCAGCTTAGCGCAAGGACAGGGGTACAATGAGCAGTTCTTC
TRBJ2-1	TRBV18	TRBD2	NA	CASSPGLAGEQFF	TGTGCCAGCTCACCGGGACTAGCGGGTGAGCAGTTCTTC
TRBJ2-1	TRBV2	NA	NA	CATNRARTAWDEQFF	TGTGCCACTAACCGCGCCAGGACAGCTTGGGATGAGCAGTTCTTC
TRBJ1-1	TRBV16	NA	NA	CASSQFGRANTEAFF	TGTGCCAGCAGCCAATTTGGCAGGGCAAACACTGAAGCTTTCTTT
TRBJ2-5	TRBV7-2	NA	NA	CASSAVGETQYF	TGTGCCAGCAGCGCCGTCGGGGAGACCCAGTACTTC
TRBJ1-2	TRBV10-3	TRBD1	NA	CAISDREEYGYTF	TGTGCCATCAGCGACAGGGAGGAATATGGCTACACCTTC
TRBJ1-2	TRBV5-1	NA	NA	CASSPGEAYGYTF	TGCGCCAGCAGCCCGGGGGAGGCGTATGGCTACACCTTC
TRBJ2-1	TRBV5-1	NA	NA	CASSSQGGSYNEQFF	TGCGCCAGCAGCTCACAGGGCGGCTCCTACAATGAGCAGTTCTTC
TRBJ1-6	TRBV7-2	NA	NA	CASSTYVGGSPLHF	TGTGCCAGCAGCACTTATGTGGGAGGTTCACCCCTCCACTTT
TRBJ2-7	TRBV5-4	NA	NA	CASSRNFYEQYF	TGTGCCAGCAGCCGTAATTTTTACGAGCAGTACTTC
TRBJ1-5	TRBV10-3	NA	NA	CAIAGGVGNQPQHF	TGTGCCATCGCAGGCGGGGTTGGCAATCAGCCCCAGCATTTT
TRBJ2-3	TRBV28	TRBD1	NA	CASSLSQGSFTDTQYF	TGTGCCAGCAGTTTATCACAGGGGTCCTTCACAGATACGCAGTATTTT
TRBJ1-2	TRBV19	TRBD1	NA	CASSIYGQGANGYTF	TGTGCCAGTAGTATATATGGACAGGGGGCGAATGGCTACACCTTC
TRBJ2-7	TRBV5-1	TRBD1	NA	CASSLNPGTDLYEQYF	TGCGCCAGCAGCTTAAACCCCGGGACAGACTTATACGAGCAGTACTTC
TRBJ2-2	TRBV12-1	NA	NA	CASSFGPGQGATGELFF	TGTGCCAGCAGCTTCGGCCCGGGACAGGGGGCAACCGGGGAGCTGTTTTTT
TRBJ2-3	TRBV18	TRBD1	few	CASSPTGGKDTQYF	TGTGCCAGCTCACCCACAGGGGGCAAAGATACGCAGTATTTT
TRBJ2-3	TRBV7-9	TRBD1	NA	CASSQGTGDADTQYF	TGTGCCAGCAGCCAAGGGACAGGGGATGCAGATACGCAGTATTTT
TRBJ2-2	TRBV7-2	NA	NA	CASSRTRVGTGELFF	TGTGCCAGCAGCCGCACGCGGGTAGGCACCGGGGAGCTGTTTTTT
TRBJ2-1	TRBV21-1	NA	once	CASSMAGGPNEQFF	TGTGCCAGCAGCATGGCGGGAGGGCCAAATGAGCAGTTCTTC
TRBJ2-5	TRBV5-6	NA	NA	CASSEKGVPHEGTQYF	TGTGCCAGCAGCGAAAAAGGGGTCCCGCACGAAGGGACCCAGTACTTC
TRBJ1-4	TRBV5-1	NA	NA	CASSPLTGGDEKLFF	TGCGCCAGCAGCCCCCTGACGGGGGGGGATGAAAAACTGTTTTTT
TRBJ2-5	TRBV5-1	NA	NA	CASSPTGSETQYF	TGCGCCAGCAGCCCGACAGGATCGGAGACCCAGTACTTC
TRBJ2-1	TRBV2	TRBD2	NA	CASSVRGGRTYNEQFF	TGTGCCAGCAGTGTCCGCGGGGGACGGACCTACAATGAGCAGTTCTTC
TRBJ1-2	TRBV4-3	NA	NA	CAPYLRAGGYTF	TGCGCCCCCTACCTGAGGGCAGGAGGCTACACCTTC
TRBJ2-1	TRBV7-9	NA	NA	CASSLSGSSYNEQFF	TGTGCCAGCAGCTTGAGCGGTTCCTCCTACAATGAGCAGTTCTTC
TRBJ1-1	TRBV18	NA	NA	CASSPAGTNTEAFF	TGTGCCAGCTCACCGGCAGGGACTAACACTGAAGCTTTCTTT
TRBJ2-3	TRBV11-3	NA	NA	CASSLESSTDTQYF	TGTGCCAGCAGCTTAGAGAGTAGCACAGATACGCAGTATTTT
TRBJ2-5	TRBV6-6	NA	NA	CASSPPPGGETQYF	TGTGCCAGCAGCCCTCCACCGGGGGGCGAGACCCAGTACTTC
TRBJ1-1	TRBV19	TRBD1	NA	CASTTFGQVNTEAFF	TGTGCCAGTACCACATTCGGACAGGTTAACACTGAAGCTTTCTTT
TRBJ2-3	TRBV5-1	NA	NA	CASSLVSGSLTDTQYF	TGCGCCAGCAGCTTGGTTTCAGGGTCACTGACAGATACGCAGTATTTT
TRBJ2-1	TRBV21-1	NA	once	CASSNWVKAGGTGDNEQFF	TGTGCCAGCAGCAACTGGGTTAAAGCAGGAGGGACAGGGGACAATGAGCAGTTCTTC
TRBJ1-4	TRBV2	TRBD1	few	CASSADRGKVFF	TGTGCCAGCAGTGCGGACAGGGGGAAGGTGTTTTTT
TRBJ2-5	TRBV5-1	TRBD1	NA	CASGTLGQGRETQYF	TGCGCCAGCGGCACACTAGGACAGGGGCGAGAGACCCAGTACTTC
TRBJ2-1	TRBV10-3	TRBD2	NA	CVISGDINYNEQFF	TGTGTCATCAGCGGGGATATCAACTACAATGAGCAGTTCTTC
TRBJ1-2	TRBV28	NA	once	CASYDTLYGYTF	TGTGCCAGCTATGACACCCTCTATGGCTACACCTTC